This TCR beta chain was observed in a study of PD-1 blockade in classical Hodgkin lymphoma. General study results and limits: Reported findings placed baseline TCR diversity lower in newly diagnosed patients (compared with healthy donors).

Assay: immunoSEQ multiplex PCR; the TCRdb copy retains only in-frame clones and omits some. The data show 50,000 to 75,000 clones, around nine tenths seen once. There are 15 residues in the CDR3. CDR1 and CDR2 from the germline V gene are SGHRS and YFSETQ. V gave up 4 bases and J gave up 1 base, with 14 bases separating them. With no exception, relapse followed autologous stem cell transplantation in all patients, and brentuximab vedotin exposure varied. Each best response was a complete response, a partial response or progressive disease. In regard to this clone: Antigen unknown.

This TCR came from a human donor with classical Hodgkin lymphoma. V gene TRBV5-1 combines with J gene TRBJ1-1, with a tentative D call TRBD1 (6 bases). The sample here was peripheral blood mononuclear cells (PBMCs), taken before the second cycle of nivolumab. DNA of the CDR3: TGCGCCAGCAGCCCAACGGGGGGCCGGAACACTGAAGCTTTCTTT. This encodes CASSPTGGRNTEAFF.